The clone carrying this T cell receptor (beta chain) occurred a few times. The antigen remains undetermined. Each CDR3 protein is one row after TCRdb ran MiXCR on the RT-PCR reads. The data contain 600,000 to 850,000 distinct CDR3 sequences, about 14% of them singletons. This sample is part of a study of response to subunit inactivated influenza vaccine. Study outcomes and limitations: The authors offered the suggestion that each seasonal influenza vaccination recruits few new T cells.

The origin of this receptor is a man between 50 and 59 years old who received an inactivated influenza vaccine. This specimen consisted of PBMCs from blood, obtained approximately 15 days before vaccination.

For the CDR3, the DNA is TGTGCCAGCAGCCCCCAAGCGGGGGTGGTTCTTCAGGGGGAGCTGTTTTTT. Amino acids: CASSPQAGVVLQGELFF. V is TRBV7-2 and J is TRBJ2-2; 8 bases map to TRBD2. Germline V gene lookup returns CDR1 SGHTA and CDR2 FQGNSA. Trimming at V came to 5 bases and at J to 8 bases, leaving 16 bases not matched to a gene. This CDR3 has 17 amino acids.